These 2 T cell receptor beta chains share one sample of origin, sequenced in a study of blood T cell repertoires in COVID-19. Profiling relied on immunoSEQ multiplex PCR, and the TCRdb table lists in-frame clones only, not all of them. The sample holds 150,000 to 160,000 clones, around 78% seen once. Source material: peripheral blood. Every receptor here comes from a man older than 75 with acute or convalescent COVID-19.

This clone was counted once. The chain is built from TRBV5-4 and TRBJ1-1; D remains ambiguous. The CDR3 extends over 14 amino acids. In germline, CDR1 is SGHNT, CDR2 YYREEE (reference sequence). Trimming cost V 0 bases and J 1 base, with 7 bases left between them. The CDR3 sequence: CASSLERRNTEAFF. CDR3 nucleotide sequence: TGTGCCAGCAGCTTGGAACGGAGGAACACTGAAGCTTTCTTT.

The chain recombines TRBV7-8 with TRBJ1-1, with 7 bases fitting TRBD1. The CDR3 has 16 residues. Germline CDR1 reads SGHVS; CDR2 reads FQNEAQ. Trimming took 3 bases from V and 2 from J; bases not matched to a gene: 9. The CDR3 DNA follows: TGTGCCAGCAGCTTCCCGGGGCGACAGGGAAACACTGAAGCTTTCTTT. Its translation is CASSFPGRQGNTEAFF.